These T cell receptor beta chains were read from a single sample in a study of cytomegalovirus exposure and HLA in healthy donors. The protocol was immunoSEQ multiplex PCR, while the TCRdb copy is restricted to in-frame clones and leaves out a portion. The sample has about 98,000 clones; about 81% are singletons. The sample consisted of PBMCs. Receptors were obtained from a man aged 40-55 years in good health and CMV-seronegative. The CDR3 runs from the conserved cysteine through the conserved F or W. The D gene is left open where the match is weak. Some rows have no size entry. The others give once, few or many, or a class for an expanded clone.

13	.	.	TRBV19	TRBJ1-5	CASSILEDQPQHF	TGTGCCAGTAGTATACTAGAGGATCAGCCCCAGCATTTT
16	once	.	TRBV19	TRBJ2-7	CATPTLSPLSSYEQYF	TGTGCCACCCCAACACTAAGTCCGTTAAGCTCCTACGAGCAGTACTTC
14	.	.	TRBV6-1	TRBJ2-7	CATKPGHNSGEQYF	TGTGCCACTAAACCGGGACACAATTCAGGCGAGCAGTACTTC
14	.	.	TRBV10-2	TRBJ1-3	CASSADRTGNTIYF	TGCGCCAGCAGCGCAGACAGGACTGGAAACACCATATATTTT
14	.	.	TRBV6-5	TRBJ2-7	CASSGGLEVYEQYF	TGTGCCAGCTCCGGCGGGTTAGAGGTCTACGAGCAGTACTTC
14	.	.	TRBV19	TRBJ2-3	CASKFRTSTDTQYF	TGTGCCAGTAAGTTTCGGACAAGCACAGATACGCAGTATTTT
13	few	.	TRBV29-1	TRBJ2-7	CSVTRGTSYEQYF	TGCAGCGTCACCAGGGGGACTTCCTACGAGCAGTACTTC
16	.	.	TRBV5-1	TRBJ2-2	CASSLGMTANTGELFF	TGCGCCAGCAGCTTGGGGATGACAGCGAACACCGGGGAGCTGTTTTTT
17	.	TRBD1	TRBV11-3	TRBJ2-5	CASSPGRTTGAQETQYF	TGTGCCAGCAGCCCTGGCAGGACCACAGGGGCCCAAGAGACCCAGTACTTC
19	.	TRBD2	TRBV4-1	TRBJ2-1	CASSQEGTRIMSSYNEQFF	TGCGCCAGCAGCCAAGAGGGGACTAGGATAATGTCTTCTTACAATGAGCAGTTCTTC
15	once	TRBD1	TRBV5-1	TRBJ2-7	CASSLWGDRVDEQYF	TGCGCCAGCAGCTTGTGGGGGGACAGGGTCGACGAGCAGTACTTC
12	few	.	TRBV7-9	TRBJ1-5	CASSLLNQPQHF	TGTGCCAGCAGCTTGTTAAATCAGCCCCAGCATTTT
16	.	.	TRBV4-2	TRBJ1-5	CASSQEEDYSNQPQHF	TGTGCCAGCAGCCAAGAGGAGGATTATAGCAATCAGCCCCAGCATTTT
12	.	.	TRBV29-1	TRBJ2-5	CSVGWGVETQYF	TGCAGCGTTGGGTGGGGGGTGGAGACCCAGTACTTC
13	.	TRBD2	TRBV6-5	TRBJ2-1	CASRPGLAGAAFF	TGTGCCAGCAGACCGGGACTAGCGGGGGCGGCGTTCTTC
17	.	.	TRBV6-4	TRBJ2-2	CASSLEPRDKGEGELFF	TGTGCCAGCAGCCTTGAGCCCCGGGACAAAGGGGAAGGGGAGCTGTTTTTT